The 12 T cell receptor beta chains below come from one sample, sequenced in a study of shared clonotypes between healthy human individuals. TCRdb's table, derived via immunoSEQ multiplex PCR, lists solely in-frame clones and lacks some. The table shows about 980,000 clones, with over 75% occurring only once. The sequenced sample was memory CD4+ T cells sorted from blood. Subset given: CD45RA-negative fraction. The origin of the receptors is a man in his late teens or twenties in good health.

The J gene is TRBJ1-5, the V gene TRBV19; 7 bases match TRBD1. In germline, CDR1 is LNHDA, CDR2 SQIVND (reference sequence). The CDR3 has 15 residues. V dropped 0 bases and J dropped 4; count of bases not matched to a gene: 3. DNA for the CDR3: TGTGCCAGTAGTATAGATCTACAGGGGAATCAGCCCCAGCATTTT. Protein product: CASSIDLQGNQPQHF. Complete variable domain (other parts from reference TRBV19 and TRBJ1-5): DGGITQSPKYLFRKEGQNVTLSCEQNLNHDAMYWYRQDPGQGLRLIYYSQIVNDFQKGDIAEGYSVSREKKESFPLTVTSAQKNPTAFYLCASSIDLQGNQPQHFGDGTRLSIL.

The V call is TRBV4-1, the J call TRBJ1-4; 11 nucleotides line up with TRBD1. CDR1 is MGHRA and CDR2 is YSYEKL in the germline V gene. After removal of 3 bases from V and 5 bases from J, the junction contained 14 bases not matched to a gene. The CDR3 contains 19 residues. The CDR3 sequence: CASSQGPGQGALNNEKLFF. The CDR3 coding sequence is TGCGCCAGCAGCCAGGGACCCGGACAGGGGGCGCTTAACAATGAAAAACTGTTTTTT.

About this clone itself: In the same sample, other DNA sequences code for this CDR3. This sequence joins TRBV5-1 and TRBJ2-3, with D perhaps matching TRBD2 (7 bases). The CDR3 spans 15 residues. V was pared by 2 bases and J by 3 bases, with 13 bases between. The germline gives CDR1 SGHRS, CDR2 YFSETQ. Here the CDR3 DNA reads TGCGCCAGCAGCTTCACGGGGGGCGGTACAGATACGCAGTATTTT. Translating gives CASSFTGGGTDTQYF. Full variable domain (remainder filled in from reference TRBV5-1 and TRBJ2-3): KAGVTQTPRYLIKTRGQQVTLSCSPISGHRSVSWYQQTPGQGLQFLFEYFSETQRNKGNFPGRFSGRQFSNSRSEMNVSTLELGDSALYLCASSFTGGGTDTQYFGPGTRLTVL.

This clone has a handful of counts. The J gene is TRBJ2-2, the V gene TRBV2, with D perhaps matching TRBD1 or TRBD2 (5 bases each). CDR3 size: 14 residues. The germline gives CDR1 SNHLY, CDR2 FYNNEI. V was trimmed by 5 bases and J by 4 bases, leaving 11 bases between them. CDR3 protein: CASSFSGTTGELFF. Here the CDR3 DNA reads TGTGCCAGCAGTTTCTCCGGGACCACCGGGGAGCTGTTTTTT.

This chain joins TRBV19 and TRBJ1-6, with D hard to call. Trimming cost V 9 bases and J 0 bases, with 27 bases left between them. The germline gives CDR1 LNHDA, CDR2 SQIVND (reference sequence). The CDR3 runs 20 residues. The CDR3 here is CARPGSLLNSSSSYNSPLHF. CDR3 DNA: TGTGCCAGGCCTGGCAGCTTACTGAATAGCTCGAGCTCCTATAATTCACCCCTCCACTTT.

The chain joins TRBV5-8 to TRBJ2-4; 7 bases agree with TRBD1. This CDR3 region has 13 residues. J was trimmed by 6 bases and V by 0 bases; bases with no gene match: 0. Germline CDR1 reads SGHTS; CDR2 reads YDEGEE. The CDR3 reads CASSLAGGNIQYF. The CDR3 DNA reads TGTGCCAGCAGCTTGGCAGGGGGAAACATTCAGTACTTC.

For this clone: The sample contains more than one DNA sequence encoding this CDR3. This chain links TRBV9 with TRBJ1-1; D unclear. The CDR3 contains 13 residues. Trimming took 1 base from V and 5 from J, leaving 9 bases between them. The germline gives CDR1 SGDLS, CDR2 YYNGEE. The CDR3 sequence is CASSVTGKTEAFF. The DNA of the CDR3 is TGTGCCAGCAGCGTAACCGGGAAGACTGAAGCTTTCTTT.

The rearrangement links TRBV28 to TRBJ2-2; 9 bases fit TRBD1. The CDR3 is made up of 17 amino acids. The ends lost 3 bases at V and 5 bases at J; junction bases unmatched: 10. In germline, CDR1 is MDHEN, CDR2 SYDVKM. CDR3 bases: TGTGCCAGCAGTTTGTCCGGGACAGGGCAGGGGACCGGGGAGCTGTTTTTT. Amino acids: CASSLSGTGQGTGELFF.

This chain joins TRBV4-1 and TRBJ2-7; unclear D gene. This CDR3 comprises 14 residues. The V gene's germline CDR1 is MGHRA and CDR2 YSYEKL. Trimming shortened V by 5 bases and J by 4 bases, and 15 bases separated the two germline ends. CDR3 loop: CASSTPGHGYEQYF. As DNA, the CDR3 is TGCGCCAGCAGCACCCCGGGCCATGGGTACGAGCAGTACTTC.

V gene TRBV2 combines with J gene TRBJ2-1, with 7 bases aligning to TRBD1. Germline V gene sequence: CDR1 SNHLY, CDR2 FYNNEI. The CDR3 extends over 11 amino acids. The ends lost 4 bases at V and 13 bases at J; junction bases unmatched: 4. The CDR3 region has the DNA TGTGCCAGCAGTGTAGGGGGCCTCCAGTTCTTC. Translated, it gives CASSVGGLQFF.

The V call is TRBV6-1, the J call TRBJ2-7; D is possibly TRBD2 (6 bases). The CDR3 length is 15 residues. With 3 bases removed from V and 0 bases from J, the gap between germline ends came to 12 bases. The germline V gene encodes CDR1 MNHNS and CDR2 SASEGT. The chain's CDR3 is CASSDEGLSSYEQYF. CDR3 in DNA: TGTGCCAGCAGTGATGAGGGACTCAGCTCCTACGAGCAGTACTTC.

The V call is TRBV10-3, the J call TRBJ2-7; D remains unclear. The CDR3 contains 14 residues. Germline V gene data show CDR1 as ENHRY and CDR2 as SYGVKD. V lost 2 bases and J 0 bases, leaving 8 bases between the germline ends. For the CDR3, the DNA is TGTGCCATCAGTGAGGGAGTAACCTCCTACGAGCAGTACTTC. Protein product: CAISEGVTSYEQYF.